A single sample is the source of the 10 T cell receptor beta chains below, sequenced in a study of T cells in narcolepsy (dated by TCRdb to between 2018 and 2020). Library method: the immunoSEQ multiplex PCR assay. TCRdb re-hosts the immuneACCESS table, in-frame sequences only. Its copies lack some clones; in the studies checked, an unresolved V gene accounts for under half of them, and the cause for the rest is not known. The table for this sample lists some 30,000 clones; roughly 86% of them were counted only once. Jointly, the top ten make up 0.95% to 1.2% of the sample. The source material was CD45RA- memory CD4+ T cells from PBMCs. The cell subset or site label of this sample denotes: memory T cells sorted ex vivo from peripheral blood. The receptors stem from a human donor with narcolepsy.

This chain uses TRBV5-6 with TRBJ1-3; D call uncertain. V was trimmed by 2 bases and J by 1 base, leaving 10 bases between them. CDR3 length: 15 amino acids. CDR1 is SGHDT, CDR2 YYEEEE, per germline. CDR3 protein: CASSFGYSSGNTIYF. The CDR3, as DNA: TGTGCCAGCAGCTTTGGTTACAGTTCTGGAAACACCATATATTTT.

The rearrangement uses TRBV20-1 and TRBJ1-2; D not resolved. V lost 1 base and J 13 bases, leaving 13 bases between the germline ends. This CDR3 spans 11 amino acids. CDR1 and CDR2 from the germline V gene are DFQATT and SNEGSKA (reference sequence). DNA of the CDR3: TGCAGTGCTAGAGCAATGGTAGCAACCACCTTC. Amino acids: CSARAMVATTF.

The genes are TRBV7-6 and TRBJ2-7; 10 bases are a match to TRBD1. V shed 5 bases, J shed 6 bases, and the junction held 7 bases outside the gene matches. The CDR3 runs to 14 residues. Looked up from germline, CDR1 is SGHVS and CDR2 is FNYEAQ. CDR3 in amino acids: CASSLAGTGAEQYF. As DNA, the CDR3 is TGTGCCAGCAGCCTGGCTGGGACAGGGGCCGAGCAGTACTTC. Full variable domain (rest looked up from reference TRBV7-6 and TRBJ2-7): GAGVSQSPRYKVTKRGQDVALRCDPISGHVSLYWYRQALGQGPEFLTYFNYEAQQDKSGLPNDRFSAERPEGSISTLTIQRTEQRDSAMYRCASSLAGTGAEQYFGPGTRLTVT.

The rearrangement links TRBV13 to TRBJ1-5; D is ambiguous. The V and J ends lost 0 bases and 7 bases respectively, with 7 bases between them. The germline V gene has CDR1 PRHDT and CDR2 FYEKMQ (reference sequence). The CDR3 extends over 13 amino acids. The CDR3 is CASSLGRGQPQHF. The CDR3 DNA is TGTGCCAGCAGCTTAGGCCGGGGACAGCCCCAGCATTTT.

The table lists this clone with a few counts. V and J are TRBV6-4 and TRBJ2-5; D is ambiguous. The CDR3 spans 13 residues. From germline, CDR1 is MRHNA and CDR2 SNTAGT. V was shortened by 0 bases and J by 7 bases, with 9 bases between the two germline ends. CDR3 nucleotide sequence: TGTGCCAGCAGTGACTCGAGTGTCGGGACCCAGTACTTC. Translated: CASSDSSVGTQYF.

V usage is TRBV6-5 and J usage is TRBJ2-1; TRBD2 aligns across 8 bases. The CDR3 has 13 amino acids. The V gene's germline CDR1 is MNHEY and CDR2 SVGAGI. The V gene end was trimmed by 5 bases and the J gene end by 10 bases; junction bases not matched to a gene: 7. The CDR3 loop reads CASSRGLGVEQFF. In nucleotides, the CDR3 is TGTGCCAGCAGTAGGGGACTAGGGGTCGAGCAGTTCTTC.

The chain employs TRBV7-6 and TRBJ1-3; 7 bases map to TRBD1. The V gene end was trimmed by 5 bases and the J gene end by 3 bases; junction bases not matched to a gene: 13. Germline assignment: CDR1 SGHVS and CDR2 FNYEAQ. The CDR3 sequence is 17 residues long. CDR3 sequence reads: CASSLARDSGGGNTIYF. Here the CDR3 DNA reads TGTGCCAGCAGCCTCGCCCGGGACAGCGGTGGTGGAAACACCATATATTTT.

This sequence joins TRBV9 and TRBJ2-5; no clear D. Trimming shortened V by 0 bases and J by 4 bases, and 10 bases separated the two germline ends. The CDR3 spans 14 residues. The V gene's germline CDR1 is SGDLS and CDR2 YYNGEE. The CDR3 sequence: CASSVGVGSETQYF. The CDR3 DNA reads as TGTGCCAGCAGCGTAGGGGTGGGCTCAGAGACCCAGTACTTC.

J is TRBJ2-5 and V is TRBV4-2, with 16 bases identical to TRBD2. The junction had 5 bases not matched to a gene; V was cut back by 4 bases and J by 3 bases. The CDR3 loop spans 17 amino acids. Germline values: CDR1 LGHNA, CDR2 YNFKEQ. This CDR3 is CASSPLGTSGGEETQYF. The CDR3 coding sequence is TGTGCCAGCAGCCCGCTCGGGACTAGCGGGGGGGAAGAGACCCAGTACTTC.

The chain links TRBV6-5 to TRBJ1-4; the match to TRBD1 covers 11 bases. Germline V gene data show CDR1 as MNHEY and CDR2 as SVGAGI. The V segment lost 6 bases and the J segment 8 bases; nucleotides outside the gene matches: 2. The CDR3 has 13 amino acids. The CDR3 DNA sequence: TGTGCCAGCAGCAGGGACAGGGGGGAAAAACTGTTTTTT. This encodes CASSRDRGEKLFF.